The source of this TCR beta chain is a study of blood T cell repertoires in COVID-19. In the study's own analysis: Reference gene primer amplification gave nucleated cell count estimates. Libraries were prepared by immunoSEQ multiplex PCR; TCRdb keeps only in-frame clonotypes and omits some of them. The V and J calls and clone size were taken over from that table, and D and trimming were inferred from the DNA. The data show around 150,000 clones, approximately 81% seen once. This clonotype was obtained from a human donor with acute or convalescent COVID-19. The donor label of this sample is uncertain. The sample taken for sequencing was peripheral blood.

As DNA, the CDR3 is TGCGCCAGCAGCCAAGCCCCGGGACAGGCAAATTCACCCCTCCACTTT. It yields the protein CASSQAPGQANSPLHF. This chain uses TRBV4-1 with TRBJ1-6; 8 positions agree with TRBD1. There are 16 residues in the CDR3. Losses at the gene ends were 1 base for V and 7 bases for J; bases not matched to a gene: 6. CDR1 and CDR2 (germline): MGHRA, YSYEKL.